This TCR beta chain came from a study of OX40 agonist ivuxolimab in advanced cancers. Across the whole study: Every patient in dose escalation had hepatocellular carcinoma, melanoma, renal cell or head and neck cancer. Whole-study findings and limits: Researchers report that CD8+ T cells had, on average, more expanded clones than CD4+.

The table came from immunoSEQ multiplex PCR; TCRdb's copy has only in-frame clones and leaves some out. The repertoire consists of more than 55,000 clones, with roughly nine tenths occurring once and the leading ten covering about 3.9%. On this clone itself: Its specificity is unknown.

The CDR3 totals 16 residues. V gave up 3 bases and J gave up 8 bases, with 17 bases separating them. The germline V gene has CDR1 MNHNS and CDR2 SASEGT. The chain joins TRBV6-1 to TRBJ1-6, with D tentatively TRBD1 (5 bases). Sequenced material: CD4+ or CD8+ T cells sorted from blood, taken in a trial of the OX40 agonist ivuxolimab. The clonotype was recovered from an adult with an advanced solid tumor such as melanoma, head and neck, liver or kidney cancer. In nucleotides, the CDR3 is TGTGCCAGCAGTGATAGAGGGGTCCCTAGGGATTCACCCCTCCACTTT. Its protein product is CASSDRGVPRDSPLHF.